A selection of T cell receptor beta chains follows, all from one sample in a study of chemoradiotherapy in HPV16-positive cancers. Clones were sequenced by immunoSEQ multiplex PCR, and TCRdb holds only the in-frame ones, with some missing. The sample consists of about 35,000 clones, around 83% of them appearing once. Sequences were derived from blood, sampled from a patient who underwent chemoradiotherapy. The receptors were gathered from a human donor with HPV-associated anogenital cancer. Both conserved end residues are part of each CDR3.

TRBV5-1	TRBJ1-2	CASSLLIDNNYGYTF
TRBV4-2	TRBJ2-2	CASSQDEASGTGELFF
TRBV19	TRBJ1-1	CASSRHQGNTEAFF
TRBV25-1	TRBJ2-3	CASSASTDTQYF
TRBV10-3	TRBJ2-4	CAISEFWVEAKNIQYF
TRBV10-3	TRBJ2-1	CAISEGTDNEQFF
TRBV5-1	TRBJ2-1	CASKRRGARNEQFF
TRBV6-1	TRBJ1-5	CASEPGGNQPQHF
TRBV29-1	TRBJ1-4	CSVEEGGEKLFF
TRBV6-5	TRBJ1-1	CASRRQGDDAEAFF
TRBV2	TRBJ1-1	CASSENPNTEAFF
TRBV6-5	TRBJ2-3	CASSYSDGVTDTQYF
TRBV21-1	TRBJ2-6	CASSKGTSFNVLTF
TRBV5-5	TRBJ2-2	CASSPRSNTGELFF
TRBV6-5	TRBJ2-1	CASSPIKGSEQFF
TRBV18	TRBJ1-1	CASSPRYQTYTEAFF
TRBV15	TRBJ1-5	CATSRDATGEEPQHF
TRBV6-1	TRBJ1-4	CASSERTGNEKLFF
TRBV5-8	TRBJ1-5	CASSRGTPYSNQPQHF
TRBV6-1	TRBJ2-2	CAGRRGGDTGELFF
TRBV7-2	TRBJ2-7	CASSLGTGIYEQYF
TRBV18	TRBJ2-1	CASSPRDDGQFF
TRBV23-1	TRBJ1-6	CASSQGGQGATVGNSPLHF
TRBV5-1	TRBJ2-3	CASSPGRAGSTDTQYF
TRBV6-5	TRBJ1-6	CASTAGQGGNSPLHF
TRBV7-9	TRBJ1-1	CASSLYGLGRAEAFF
TRBV6-6	TRBJ2-1	CASSYSGRLDEQFF
TRBV28	TRBJ2-3	CASSLGLTSGADTQYF
TRBV7-8	TRBJ1-1	CASSILRNTEAFF
TRBV6-4	TRBJ2-3	CASSEYPGQGANTQYF
TRBV28	TRBJ2-6	CASRETGANVLTF
TRBV7-3	TRBJ1-1	CASSPGPNTEAFF
TRBV21-1	TRBJ1-1	CASSKELRNTEAFF
TRBV7-6	TRBJ2-3	CASSFLDDSTDTQYF
TRBV19	TRBJ2-7	CASNSGTGGHEQYF
TRBV10-1	TRBJ2-1	CASSESRIGAAYNEQFF
TRBV19	TRBJ2-2	CASSMWGPIPGELFF
TRBV18	TRBJ2-1	CASSRYKSRDREIF
TRBV7-8	TRBJ2-7	CASSLVGAGKYEQYF
TRBV27	TRBJ2-1	CASQPGTPYNEQFF
TRBV19	TRBJ1-2	CASRDPLRDRDRVYTF
TRBV7-2	TRBJ1-4	CASSSNQGIGEKLFF
TRBV7-3	TRBJ1-2	CASSPGANYGYTF
TRBV11-2	TRBJ1-1	CASSPASGVSTEAFF
TRBV6-5	TRBJ1-1	CASSYRVSPMNTEAFF
TRBV6-1	TRBJ2-3	CAVPRSRSRTDTQYF
TRBV7-2	TRBJ2-7	CASSLTYEQYF
TRBV5-6	TRBJ2-7	CASIPGIARDREFPHF
TRBV5-1	TRBJ2-6	CASRVTGANVLTF
TRBV27	TRBJ2-7	CASSLASSYEQYF
TRBV7-7	TRBJ2-1	CASSFGGGRYNEQFF
TRBV4-1	TRBJ2-2	CASSQDPPGVGELFF
TRBV19	TRBJ1-5	CASSDRVSNSNQPQHF
TRBV18	TRBJ1-2	CASSREVGQANYGYTF